Below, 27 T cell receptor beta chains from the same sample are listed, as sequenced in a study of naive and memory T cell subsets. Two oligonucleotides, mixed equimolar, formed the beta constant-region primer covering TRBC1 and TRBC2. Each CDR3 protein gets one entry after TCRdb re-called the UMI-ligation and nested PCR reads with MiXCR. The data contain approximately 85,000 distinct CDR3 sequences, 7% of them singletons. Source material: central memory CD4+ T cells from blood. These TCRs come from a human donor in good health.

This clonotype showed up many times. The chain combines TRBV7-9 with TRBJ2-3; D remains ambiguous. This CDR3 comprises 12 residues. Germline loops: CDR1 SEHNR, CDR2 FQNEAQ (reference sequence). Trimming cost V 3 bases and J 4 bases, with 5 bases left between them. The CDR3 DNA reads as TGTGCCAGCAGCTTCCCCTCAGATACGCAGTATTTT. It yields the protein CASSFPSDTQYF. Looking up the rest from reference TRBV7-9 and TRBJ2-3 gives the full variable domain: DTGVSQNPRHKITKRGQNVTFRCDPISEHNRLYWYRQTLGQGPEFLTYFQNEAQLEKSRLLSDRFSAERPKGSFSTLEIQRTEQGDSAMYLCASSFPSDTQYFGPGTRLTVL.

The gene calls are TRBV20-1 and TRBJ1-2; D not resolved. The CDR3 spans 15 residues. Trimming shortened V by 0 bases and J by 8 bases, and 19 bases separated the two germline ends. CDR1 DFQATT and CDR2 SNEGSKA come from the germline V gene (reference sequence). Written as DNA, the CDR3 is TGCAGTGCTAGAGATAGAGGGAAAGCGCCCTCGGGCTACACCTTC. It is translated as CSARDRGKAPSGYTF.

Many counts were recorded for this clonotype. The chain joins TRBV2 to TRBJ2-1; TRBD2 matches at 16 bases. Trimming took 7 bases from V and 1 from J; bases not matched to a gene: 7. The V gene's germline CDR1 is SNHLY and CDR2 FYNNEI. The CDR3 extends over 18 amino acids. The CDR3 sequence is CASTPGLAGGRSYNEQFF. CDR3 nucleotide sequence: TGTGCCAGCACTCCGGGACTAGCGGGGGGGCGATCCTACAATGAGCAGTTCTTC.

Ten or more counts support this clonotype. The chain carries TRBV15 and TRBJ2-2; maybe TRBD1 (6 bases). V was shortened by 8 bases and J by 5 bases, with 12 bases between the two germline ends. Germline CDR1 is LNHNV and CDR2 is YYDKDF (reference sequence). CDR3 size: 13 residues. CDR3: CATEQGTTGELFF. The CDR3 DNA follows: TGTGCCACCGAACAGGGAACAACCGGGGAGCTGTTTTTT.

This clonotype was seen many times. The J gene is TRBJ2-1, the V gene TRBV7-2, with D perhaps being TRBD1 or TRBD2 (5 bases each). From germline, CDR1 is SGHTA and CDR2 FQGNSA. The CDR3 runs to 16 residues. V was pared by 5 bases and J by 4 bases, with 18 bases between. The CDR3 region has the DNA TGTGCCAGCAGCCGATTTGTGAGGGGCAGATACAATGAGCAGTTCTTC. Amino acids: CASSRFVRGRYNEQFF.

The gene calls are TRBV7-2 and TRBJ2-1; D not resolved. Trimming pared 1 base from V and 8 bases from J, leaving 6 bases between. The CDR3 sequence is 12 residues long. Germline CDR1 reads SGHTA; CDR2 reads FQGNSA. CDR3 amino acids: CASSLEGYEQFF. CDR3 nucleotide sequence: TGTGCCAGCAGCTTAGAGGGTTATGAGCAGTTCTTC.

This clonotype was seen more than once but under ten times. J is TRBJ2-5 and V is TRBV20-1; 7 nucleotides agree with TRBD2. V lost 0 bases, J lost 6 bases, and 10 bases stayed unmatched. Per germline, CDR1 DFQATT and CDR2 SNEGSKA (reference sequence). CDR3 length: 15 residues. CDR3 bases: TGCAGTGCTAGAGATCCCTCCAGCGGGGTAAAGACCCAGTACTTC. It translates to CSARDPSSGVKTQYF.

This clonotype has ten or more counts. The chain couples TRBV29-1 to TRBJ2-6; D unclear. In germline, CDR1 is SQVTM, CDR2 ANQGSEA. Trimming took 6 bases from V and 0 from J, leaving 15 bases between them. This CDR3 comprises 16 residues. The CDR3 DNA reads TGCAGCGTAGAAAAAATGGGAAGCTCTGGGGCCAACGTCCTGACTTTC. Translated, it gives CSVEKMGSSGANVLTF.

This clonotype was seen a few times. The genes are TRBV7-2 and TRBJ2-5; D is ambiguous. V was cut by 5 bases and J by 7 bases, with 17 bases left in between. CDR1 and CDR2 from the germline V gene are SGHTA and FQGNSA. The CDR3 totals 14 residues. The CDR3 is CASSPPEPGATQYF. As DNA, the CDR3 is TGTGCCAGCAGCCCCCCGGAGCCCGGTGCGACCCAGTACTTC.

This clonotype was seen ten or more times. Written as DNA, the CDR3 is TGCAGTGCTAGTAAGGGGGATACTGAAGCTTTCTTT. This codes for CSASKGDTEAFF. This chain links TRBV20-1 with TRBJ1-1; perhaps TRBD1 as D (6 bases). Trimming cost V 3 bases and J 5 bases, with 10 bases left between them. The CDR3 runs 12 residues. The germline CDR1 and CDR2 sequences are DFQATT and SNEGSKA (reference sequence).

This clonotype has a count of ten or more. The chain employs TRBV6-6 and TRBJ1-4, with D unresolved. Germline assignment: CDR1 MNHNY and CDR2 SVGAGI (reference sequence). The length of the CDR3 is 10 residues. CDR3 sequence: CAGGKERLFF. CDR3 nucleotides: TGTGCGGGTGGTAAGGAGCGGCTGTTTTTT.

The rearrangement joins TRBV6-1 to TRBJ1-2, with D possibly matching TRBD1 (6 bases). CDR1 is MNHNS and CDR2 is SASEGT in the germline V gene. CDR3 length equals 13 residues. V was pared by 11 bases and J by 1 base, with 14 bases between. CDR3 sequence: CASGGGSNYGYTF. CDR3 in DNA: TGTGCCTCCGGGGGCGGAAGTAACTATGGCTACACCTTC.

The chain is built from TRBV24-1 and TRBJ2-1, with 13 bases that match TRBD2. V was clipped by 2 bases and J by 8 bases; unmatched bases: 5. Germline V CDR1 and CDR2: KGHDR, SFDVKD. The CDR3 is made up of 16 amino acids. Here the CDR3 DNA reads TGTGCCACCAGTGATTGGAGGACTAGCGGGAGCTATGAGCAGTTCTTC. The encoded protein is CATSDWRTSGSYEQFF.

This clonotype was detected a few times. The chain couples TRBV19 to TRBJ1-3; maybe TRBD1 (5 bases). V was pared by 6 bases and J by 0 bases, with 12 bases between. Germline V gene sequence: CDR1 LNHDA, CDR2 SQIVND (reference sequence). This CDR3 contains 15 residues. The CDR3 loop is CASRASGSSGNTIYF. Here the CDR3 DNA reads TGTGCCAGTAGAGCATCAGGGAGCTCTGGAAACACCATATATTTT.

This clonotype was counted at least ten times. This chain joins TRBV4-3 and TRBJ1-4; 9 nucleotides align to TRBD1. V was pared by 4 bases and J by 7 bases, with 7 bases of the junction left unmatched. The CDR3 has 15 residues. CDR1 and CDR2 from the germline V gene are LGHNA and YSLEER. CDR3 sequence reads: CASSRRRQGVEKLFF. For the CDR3, the DNA is TGCGCCAGCAGCCGCCGGAGACAGGGGGTTGAAAAACTGTTTTTT.

This clonotype was picked up a small number of times. The rearrangement links TRBV12-3 or TRBV12-4 to TRBJ1-4; no clear D. With 3 bases removed from V and 8 bases from J, the gap between germline ends came to 13 bases. The length of the CDR3 is 14 residues. The CDR3 bases are TGTGCCAGCAGTTTTGCCGGGATAACAGAAAAACTGTTTTTT. Residues: CASSFAGITEKLFF.

The chain uses TRBV19 and TRBJ2-3; possibly TRBD2 for D (6 bases). This CDR3 has 17 residues. Germline values: CDR1 LNHDA, CDR2 SQIVND (reference sequence). Deletions cut 2 bases from V and 0 bases from J, with 15 bases between. CDR3 in DNA: TGTGCCAGTAGTATATATGGAGGGACGACTAGCACAGATACGCAGTATTTT. Its protein is CASSIYGGTTSTDTQYF. The full variable domain, with the rest looked up from reference TRBV19 and TRBJ2-3, is DGGITQSPKYLFRKEGQNVTLSCEQNLNHDAMYWYRQDPGQGLRLIYYSQIVNDFQKGDIAEGYSVSREKKESFPLTVTSAQKNPTAFYLCASSIYGGTTSTDTQYFGPGTRLTVL.

CDR3 nucleotide sequence: TGTGCCAGCAGTGGTAACGCCCTGAACACTGAAGCTTTCTTT. Its translation: CASSGNALNTEAFF. The chain has TRBV27 and TRBJ1-1; D uncertain. CDR3 length equals 14 residues. The germline V gene encodes CDR1 MNHEY and CDR2 SMNVEV (reference sequence). Trimming removed 5 bases at V and 0 bases at J, with 10 bases between.

This clonotype was detected only a few times. The chain has TRBV24-1 and TRBJ2-2; no definite D call. The germline V and J ends were trimmed by 4 bases and 5 bases, with 13 bases remaining between them. This CDR3 region has 15 residues. The germline gives CDR1 KGHDR, CDR2 SFDVKD. CDR3 bases: TGTGCCACCAGTGACTCCAAGGTCCAAACCGGGGAGCTGTTTTTT. This sequence encodes CATSDSKVQTGELFF.

This clonotype was detected ten times or more. The rearrangement links TRBV28 to TRBJ2-2; D perhaps matches TRBD2 (5 bases). Trimming left V 4 bases short and J 3 bases short, with 12 bases between. Germline V gene sequence: CDR1 MDHEN, CDR2 SYDVKM. This CDR3 has 15 amino acids. The CDR3 nucleotides read TGTGCCAGCAGTTCCCCTGCCGGGGACACCGGGGAGCTGTTTTTT. Translating gives CASSSPAGDTGELFF.

A few counts support this clonotype. The chain employs TRBV7-3 and TRBJ1-5; D call uncertain. The CDR3 has 12 residues. Germline-derived CDR1 and CDR2 are SGHTA and FQGTGA. Trimming cost V 5 bases and J 5 bases, with 7 bases left between them. In DNA form, the CDR3 reads TGTGCCAGCAGCCGTCAGGATCAGCCCCAGCATTTT. Translation: CASSRQDQPQHF.

This clonotype has ten or more counts. CDR3 nucleotides: TGTGCCAGCGGGGGGGACTATGGCTACACCTTC. It translates to CASGGDYGYTF. The genes are TRBV2 and TRBJ1-2, with D maybe TRBD1 (5 bases). The CDR3 runs 11 residues. Deletions cut 8 bases from V and 3 bases from J, with 7 bases between. In germline, CDR1 is SNHLY, CDR2 FYNNEI.

This clonotype was detected ten times or more. V gene TRBV7-3 combines with J gene TRBJ2-1, with D maybe TRBD1 (6 bases). This CDR3 is built from 13 residues. V was trimmed by 3 bases and J by 6 bases, leaving 9 bases between them. Germline CDR1 and CDR2: SGHTA and FQGTGA. CDR3 in DNA: TGTGCCAGCAGCTTTTCGACAGGCAATGAGCAGTTCTTC. The encoded protein is CASSFSTGNEQFF.

This clonotype was seen more than once but under ten times. DNA for the CDR3: TGCAGTGCTAGAGATGCGGGACCGACCTACACAGATACGCAGTATTTT. Residues: CSARDAGPTYTDTQYF. The chain employs TRBV20-1 and TRBJ2-3, with a tentative D call TRBD2 (6 bases). CDR3 size: 16 residues. Between the trimmed V and J ends, which lost 0 bases and 2 bases, there was a span of 15 bases. CDR1 DFQATT and CDR2 SNEGSKA come from the germline V gene (reference sequence).

V is TRBV11-3 and J is TRBJ2-1; D possibly matches TRBD1 or TRBD2 (6 bases each). The length of the CDR3 is 15 residues. V shed 5 bases and J shed 2 bases, with 13 bases lying between them. Germline values: CDR1 SGHNT, CDR2 YENEEA. In nucleotides, the CDR3 is TGTGCCAGCAGCAAACAGGGAGGCCCCTACAATGAGCAGTTCTTC. The encoded protein is CASSKQGGPYNEQFF.

This clonotype has more than one count but fewer than ten. The J gene is TRBJ2-7, the V gene TRBV5-1; D is possibly TRBD2 (5 bases). The germline CDR1 and CDR2 sequences are SGHRS and YFSETQ. V was trimmed by 5 bases and J by 4 bases, leaving 19 bases between them. There are 15 residues in the CDR3. The CDR3 region is CASRANRDGGYEQYF. CDR3 nucleotide sequence: TGCGCCAGCAGAGCAAACCGGGATGGCGGTTACGAGCAGTACTTC. The variable domain in full, completed from reference TRBV5-1 and TRBJ2-7, reads KAGVTQTPRYLIKTRGQQVTLSCSPISGHRSVSWYQQTPGQGLQFLFEYFSETQRNKGNFPGRFSGRQFSNSRSEMNVSTLELGDSALYLCASRANRDGGYEQYFGPGTRLTVT.

This clonotype was counted at least ten times. V usage is TRBV2 and J usage is TRBJ1-2; maybe TRBD1 (5 bases). The germline V gene has CDR1 SNHLY and CDR2 FYNNEI. The V end was cut by 8 bases, the J end by 5 bases, with 9 bases between. The CDR3 consists of 11 residues. The CDR3 nucleotides read TGTGCCAGCGGGGGGTCTTATGGCTACACCTTC. It yields the protein CASGGSYGYTF.